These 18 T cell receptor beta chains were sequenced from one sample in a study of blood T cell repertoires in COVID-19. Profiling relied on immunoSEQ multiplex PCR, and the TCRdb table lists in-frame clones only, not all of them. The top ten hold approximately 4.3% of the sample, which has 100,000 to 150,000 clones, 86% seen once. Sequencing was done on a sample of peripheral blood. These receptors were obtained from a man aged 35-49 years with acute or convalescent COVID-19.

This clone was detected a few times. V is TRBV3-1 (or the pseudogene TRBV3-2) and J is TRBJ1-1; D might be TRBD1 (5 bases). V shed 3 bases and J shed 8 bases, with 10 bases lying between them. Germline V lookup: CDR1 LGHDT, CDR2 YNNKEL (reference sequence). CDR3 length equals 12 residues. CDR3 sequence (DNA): TGTGCCAGCAGCCAGACGACAGACGAAGCTTTCTTT. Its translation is CASSQTTDEAFF.

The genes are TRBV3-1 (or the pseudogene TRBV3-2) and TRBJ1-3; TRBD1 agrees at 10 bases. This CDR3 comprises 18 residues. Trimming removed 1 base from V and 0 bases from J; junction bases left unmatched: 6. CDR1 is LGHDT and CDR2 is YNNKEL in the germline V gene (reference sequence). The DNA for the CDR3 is TGTGCCAGCAGCCAAGCCGGGACAGGGGCATACTCTGGAAACACCATATATTTT. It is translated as CASSQAGTGAYSGNTIYF.

The CDR3, as DNA: TGTGCCTGGTCGTACGGGTCGGGTGGCGGGGAGCTGTTTTTT. Amino acid sequence: CAWSYGSGGGELFF. This chain links TRBV30 with TRBJ2-2; no firm D call. Germline lookup yields CDR1 GTSNPN and CDR2 SVGIG (reference sequence). This CDR3 is 14 amino acids long. The V and J ends lost 5 bases and 7 bases respectively, with 17 bases between them.

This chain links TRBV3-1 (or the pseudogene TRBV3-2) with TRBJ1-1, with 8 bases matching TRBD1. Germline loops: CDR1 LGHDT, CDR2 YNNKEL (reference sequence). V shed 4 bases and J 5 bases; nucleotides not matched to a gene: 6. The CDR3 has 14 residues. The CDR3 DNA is TGTGCCAGCAGCCGAGCGGACAGGGATACTGAAGCTTTCTTT. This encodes CASSRADRDTEAFF.

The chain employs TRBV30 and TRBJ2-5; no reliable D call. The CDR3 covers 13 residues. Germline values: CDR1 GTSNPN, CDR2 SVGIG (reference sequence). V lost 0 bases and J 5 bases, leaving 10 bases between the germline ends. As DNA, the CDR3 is TGTGCCTGGAGTGTTACCCCCGGGGAGACCCAGTACTTC. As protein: CAWSVTPGETQYF.

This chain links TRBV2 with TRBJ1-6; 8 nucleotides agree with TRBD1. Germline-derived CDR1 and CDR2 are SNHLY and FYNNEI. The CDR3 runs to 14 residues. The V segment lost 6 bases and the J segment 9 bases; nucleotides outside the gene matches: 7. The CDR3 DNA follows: TGTGCCAGCAGCGTTACAGGGGGAGGTTCACCCCTCCACTTT. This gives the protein CASSVTGGGSPLHF.

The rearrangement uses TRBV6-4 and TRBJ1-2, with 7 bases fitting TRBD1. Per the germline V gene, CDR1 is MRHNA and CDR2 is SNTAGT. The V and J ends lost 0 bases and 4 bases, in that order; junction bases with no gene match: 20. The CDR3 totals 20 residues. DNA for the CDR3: TGTGCCAGCAGTGACTCGGGCCCGGACAGGAATACCCTTCATGTCTATGGCTACACCTTC. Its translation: CASSDSGPDRNTLHVYGYTF.

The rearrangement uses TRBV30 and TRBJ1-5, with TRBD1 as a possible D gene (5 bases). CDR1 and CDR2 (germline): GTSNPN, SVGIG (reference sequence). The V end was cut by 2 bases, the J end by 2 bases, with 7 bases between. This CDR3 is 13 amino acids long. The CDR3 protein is CAWSSGGNQPQHF. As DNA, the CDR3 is TGTGCCTGGAGTTCGGGGGGCAATCAGCCCCAGCATTTT.

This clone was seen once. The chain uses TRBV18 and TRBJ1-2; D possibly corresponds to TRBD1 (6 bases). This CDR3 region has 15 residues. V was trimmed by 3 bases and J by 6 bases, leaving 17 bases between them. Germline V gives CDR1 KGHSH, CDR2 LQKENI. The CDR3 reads CASSPSDRNSHGYTF. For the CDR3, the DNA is TGTGCCAGCTCACCTTCTGACAGGAACTCCCATGGCTACACCTTC.

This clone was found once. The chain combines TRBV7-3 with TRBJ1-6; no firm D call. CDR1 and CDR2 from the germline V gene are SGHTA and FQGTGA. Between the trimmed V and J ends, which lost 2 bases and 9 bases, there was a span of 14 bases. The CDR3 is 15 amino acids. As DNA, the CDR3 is TGTGCCAGCAGCTTAGACGGGGTGGGAACTTCACCCCTCCACTTT. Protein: CASSLDGVGTSPLHF.

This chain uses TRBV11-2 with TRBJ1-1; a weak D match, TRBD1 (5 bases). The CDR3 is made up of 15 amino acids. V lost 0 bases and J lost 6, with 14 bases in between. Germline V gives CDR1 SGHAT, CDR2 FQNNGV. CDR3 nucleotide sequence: TGTGCCAGCAGCTTAGATGGCGGGGCAGAGGCTGAAGCTTTCTTT. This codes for CASSLDGGAEAEAFF.

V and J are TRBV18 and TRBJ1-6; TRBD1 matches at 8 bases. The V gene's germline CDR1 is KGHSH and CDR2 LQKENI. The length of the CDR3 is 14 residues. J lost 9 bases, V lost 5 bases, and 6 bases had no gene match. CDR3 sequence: CASSSSGGPSPLHF. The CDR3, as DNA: TGTGCCAGCTCATCTTCAGGGGGCCCTTCACCCCTCCACTTT.

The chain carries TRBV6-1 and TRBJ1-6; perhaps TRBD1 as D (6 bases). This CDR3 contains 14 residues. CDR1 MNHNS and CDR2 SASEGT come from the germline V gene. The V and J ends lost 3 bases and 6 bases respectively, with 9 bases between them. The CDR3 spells CASSEVRGNSPLHF. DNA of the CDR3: TGTGCCAGCAGTGAGGTCAGGGGTAATTCACCCCTCCACTTT.

CDR3 amino acids: CSASIGDTQYF. The CDR3 bases are TGCAGTGCTAGCATCGGAGATACGCAGTATTTT. This chain links TRBV20-1 with TRBJ2-3, with D unresolved. Germline V gene lookup returns CDR1 DFQATT and CDR2 SNEGSKA (reference sequence). The CDR3 is made up of 11 amino acids. V lost 3 bases, J lost 5 bases, and 6 bases lay in between.

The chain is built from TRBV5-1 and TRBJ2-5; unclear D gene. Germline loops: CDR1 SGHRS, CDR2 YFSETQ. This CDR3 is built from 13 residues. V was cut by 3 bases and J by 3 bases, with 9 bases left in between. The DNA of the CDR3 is TGCGCCAGCAGCTCTCCCTATAAAGAGACCCAGTACTTC. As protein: CASSSPYKETQYF.

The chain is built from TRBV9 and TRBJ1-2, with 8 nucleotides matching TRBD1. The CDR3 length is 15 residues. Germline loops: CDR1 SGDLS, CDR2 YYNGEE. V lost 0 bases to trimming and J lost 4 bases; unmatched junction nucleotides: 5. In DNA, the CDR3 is TGTGCCAGCAGCGTAGCGGCAGGGGGCGGCTATGGCTACACCTTC. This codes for CASSVAAGGGYGYTF.

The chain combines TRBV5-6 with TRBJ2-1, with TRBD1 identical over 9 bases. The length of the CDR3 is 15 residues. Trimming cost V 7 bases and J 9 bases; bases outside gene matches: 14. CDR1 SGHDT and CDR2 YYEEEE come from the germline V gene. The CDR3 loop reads CASSPWAQGASEQFF. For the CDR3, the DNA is TGTGCCAGCTCCCCTTGGGCACAGGGGGCTAGTGAGCAGTTCTTC.

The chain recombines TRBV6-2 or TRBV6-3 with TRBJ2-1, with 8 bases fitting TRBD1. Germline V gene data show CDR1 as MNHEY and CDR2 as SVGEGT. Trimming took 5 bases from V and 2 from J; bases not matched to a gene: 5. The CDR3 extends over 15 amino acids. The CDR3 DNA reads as TGTGCCAGCAGTAGGACAGGGAGAACCTACAATGAGCAGTTCTTC. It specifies CASSRTGRTYNEQFF.